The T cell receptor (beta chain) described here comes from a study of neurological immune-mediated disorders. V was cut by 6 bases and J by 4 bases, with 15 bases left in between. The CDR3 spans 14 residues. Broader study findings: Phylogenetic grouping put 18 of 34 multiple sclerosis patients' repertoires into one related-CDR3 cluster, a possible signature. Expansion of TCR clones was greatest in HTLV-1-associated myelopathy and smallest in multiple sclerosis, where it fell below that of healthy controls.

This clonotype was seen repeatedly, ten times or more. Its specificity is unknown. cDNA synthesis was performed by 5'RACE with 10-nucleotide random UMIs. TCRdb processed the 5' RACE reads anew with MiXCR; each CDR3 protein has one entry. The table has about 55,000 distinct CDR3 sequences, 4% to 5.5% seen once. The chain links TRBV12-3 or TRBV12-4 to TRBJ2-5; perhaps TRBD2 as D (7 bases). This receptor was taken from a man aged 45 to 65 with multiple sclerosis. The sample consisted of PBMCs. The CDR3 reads CASSIPRGGETQYF. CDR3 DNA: TGTGCCAGCAGCATCCCGAGGGGGGGAGAGACCCAGTACTTC.